Listed below are T cell receptor beta chains from one sample, sequenced in a study of OX40 agonist ivuxolimab in advanced cancers. The protocol was immunoSEQ multiplex PCR, while the TCRdb copy is restricted to in-frame clones and leaves out a portion. The sample contains under 80,000 clones, over 75% of which appear only once. The specimen was CD4+ or CD8+ T cells sorted from blood, collected in a trial of the OX40 agonist ivuxolimab. These receptors originate from an adult with an advanced solid tumor such as melanoma, head and neck, liver or kidney cancer. The CDR3 runs from the conserved cysteine through the conserved F or W. D genes are given only for firm matches. Rows may omit the clone size; those that give it use once, few, many or a size class.

. TRBJ2-3 13 TRBV19 . CASSAMRSDTQYF TGTGCCAGTAGTGCGATGCGGTCAGATACGCAGTATTTT
. TRBJ1-1 14 TRBV13 . CASSSTGWDTEAFF TGTGCCAGCAGCTCCACAGGTTGGGACACTGAAGCTTTCTTT
. TRBJ2-7 14 TRBV27 . CASSLSAAANEQYF TGTGCCAGCAGTTTAAGTGCAGCGGCGAACGAGCAGTACTTC
. TRBJ1-5 12 TRBV25-1 . CASSDGNQPQHF TGTGCCAGCAGTGATGGCAATCAGCCCCAGCATTTT
few TRBJ2-1 15 TRBV5-8 TRBD2 CASSLTSGTYNEQFF TGTGCCAGCAGCCTGACTAGCGGGACGTACAATGAGCAGTTCTTC
. TRBJ2-7 13 TRBV7-7 . CASSLARGYEQYF TGTGCTAGCAGCTTAGCCAGGGGCTACGAGCAGTACTTC
. TRBJ1-1 14 TRBV27 TRBD1 CASSLGTGVAAAFF TGTGCCAGCAGCCTGGGGACAGGGGTCGCCGCAGCTTTCTTT
once TRBJ2-4 15 TRBV23-1 TRBD1 CASSQSRGQANIQYF TGCGCCAGCAGTCAATCAAGGGGACAGGCCAACATTCAGTACTTC
. TRBJ1-4 13 TRBV6-6 TRBD1 CASMGQPNEKLFF TGTGCCAGCATGGGACAGCCTAATGAAAAACTGTTTTTT
. TRBJ2-5 13 TRBV6-6 TRBD2 CASSLAGMETQYF TGTGCCAGCAGCTTAGCGGGAATGGAGACCCAGTACTTC
. TRBJ1-2 14 TRBV19 . CASSMTTANYGYTF TGTGCCAGTAGTATGACTACAGCTAACTATGGCTACACCTTC
. TRBJ2-1 15 TRBV28 . CASSFPGFSYNEQFF TGTGCCAGCAGTTTTCCCGGGTTCTCCTACAATGAGCAGTTCTTC
. TRBJ2-2 15 TRBV7-6 TRBD2 CASSFSGSDTGELFF TGTGCCAGCAGCTTTAGCGGGAGTGACACCGGGGAGCTGTTTTTT
. TRBJ1-5 14 TRBV19 . CASSMGQGGQPQHF TGTGCCAGTAGTATGGGGCAGGGAGGACAGCCCCAGCATTTT
. TRBJ2-7 13 TRBV9 TRBD1 CASSSGGGYEQYF TGTGCCAGCAGCTCAGGGGGTGGCTACGAGCAGTACTTC
few TRBJ1-1 13 TRBV28 TRBD1 CASRGQGLTEAFF TGTGCCAGCAGAGGACAGGGGTTGACTGAAGCTTTCTTT
. TRBJ1-2 14 TRBV13 . CASSLGQGYYGYTF TGTGCCAGCAGCTTAGGCCAGGGCTATTATGGCTACACCTTC
. TRBJ1-1 15 TRBV7-9 TRBD1 CASSSNSQGYTEAFF TGTGCCAGCAGCTCCAATTCACAGGGGTACACTGAAGCTTTCTTT
. TRBJ2-7 14 TRBV28 . CASSLWGETYEQYF TGTGCCAGCAGTTTATGGGGGGAGACCTACGAGCAGTACTTC
few TRBJ1-1 15 TRBV4-3 . CASSQDRVGRTEAFF TGCGCCAGCAGCCAAGACCGAGTGGGTCGGACTGAAGCTTTCTTT
. TRBJ2-5 14 TRBV4-3 . CASSQDWRKETQYF TGCGCCAGCAGCCAAGATTGGCGGAAAGAGACCCAGTACTTC
. TRBJ2-6 14 TRBV27 . CASSSHSGANVLTF TGTGCCAGCAGTTCGCACTCTGGGGCCAACGTCCTGACTTTC
. TRBJ2-1 15 TRBV7-9 . CASSTSGFSYNEQFF TGTGCCAGCAGCACAAGCGGCTTCTCCTACAATGAGCAGTTCTTC